This TCR beta chain came from a study of siplizumab effects on memory and regulatory T cells. V gave up 5 bases and J gave up 2 bases; unmatched junction bases: 4. Germline CDR1 MDHEN, CDR2 SYDVKM. There are 14 residues in the CDR3. Whole-study findings and limits: The study found that mappable alloreactive CD4+ clones averaged nearly 70% Treg-derived with siplizumab and approximately 28% in controls.

Per-sample assaying covered roughly 93,000 TCR templates. The repertoire was sequenced with immunoSEQ multiplex PCR; TCRdb's copy has only in-frame clones and lacks some. The sample holds around 100,000 clones, around 92% seen once. Note on this clone: Its antigen remains unidentified.

This chain links TRBV28 with TRBJ2-7; TRBD2 matches 9 bases. Sequencing input: Tregs sorted from blood. The TCR comes from a human donor in good health. The CDR3 nucleotides are TGTGCCAGCAGTAAGACTAGCGGAACCTACGAGCAGTACTTC. Translation: CASSKTSGTYEQYF.